Listed below are T cell receptor beta chains from one sample, sequenced in a study of T-cell reconstitution after alpha-beta-depleted transplantation in children. MiXCR was run by TCRdb on the PCR reads, yielding one entry per CDR3 protein. The sample includes some 550,000 distinct CDR3 sequences, roughly 24% of them seen just once. The source was PBMCs, mostly from graft donor cells, collected 360 days after TCRalphabeta/CD19-depleted stem cell transplant. The receptors originated from a boy in the first two years of life who had a stem cell transplant for acute myeloid leukemia, so the T cells may come from the graft donor. Each CDR3 is given with its conserved first and last residue. The order of the fields is J gene, clone size, V gene, D gene, CDR3 DNA, CDR3 protein. A D gene is named only where the DNA matches it firmly. The listing skips clone size in some rows; elsewhere it reads once, few, many or a size class.

>TRBJ2-2|-|TRBV19|-
TGTGCCAGTAGTAAGGCCGGGGAGCTGTTTTTT
CASSKAGELFF
>TRBJ1-1|-|TRBV3-1|-
TGTGCCAGCAGCCCCCGGGACAATGGGAACACTGAAGCTTTCTTT
CASSPRDNGNTEAFF
>TRBJ2-2|many|TRBV6-5|TRBD1
TGTGCCAGCAGTTACGGGGACAGGGAAACCGGGGAGCTGTTTTTT
CASSYGDRETGELFF
>TRBJ2-5|-|TRBV11-2|-
TGTGCCAGCAGCTTACTAAGTACGCAAGAGACCCAGTACTTC
CASSLLSTQETQYF
>TRBJ2-5|-|TRBV24-1|-
TGTGCCACCGGGACGGGGCAAGAGACCCAGTACTTC
CATGTGQETQYF
>TRBJ1-2|many|TRBV12-3/TRBV12-4|-
TGTGCCAGCAGTCCCTACCCGGGCTACACCTTC
CASSPYPGYTF
>TRBJ2-3|many|TRBV12-3/TRBV12-4|TRBD1
TGTGCCAGCAGACGAGACAGGGGGTCAGATACGCAGTATTTT
CASRRDRGSDTQYF
>TRBJ1-5|-|TRBV2|TRBD1
TGTGCCAGCAGAGACGGACAGGGGGTGGGCAATCAGCCCCAGCATTTT
CASRDGQGVGNQPQHF
>TRBJ2-3|-|TRBV12-3/TRBV12-4|-
TGTGCCAGCACCAACCCGAACTCGGGGTATGCGCAGTATTTT
CASTNPNSGYAQYF
>TRBJ2-7|few|TRBV27|-
TGTGCCAGCAGTTTATCGACAGCCTACGAGCAGTACTTC
CASSLSTAYEQYF
>TRBJ2-1|many|TRBV5-1|-
TGCGCCAGCAGCTTGGCTGGTCAATCGCCTAATGAGCAGTTCTTC
CASSLAGQSPNEQFF
>TRBJ2-1|many|TRBV12-3/TRBV12-4|TRBD2
TGTGCCAGCAGTTTTACGCTAGCGGGGCAGGGGGAGCAGTTCTTC
CASSFTLAGQGEQFF
>TRBJ2-5|many|TRBV20-1|-
TGCAGTGCTAGAGATCCGGGGGGCTGGCAAGAGACCCAGTACTTC
CSARDPGGWQETQYF
>TRBJ2-5|many|TRBV6-5|TRBD2
TGTGCCAGCAGTTACGGAGGGCAGGGAGGGGAGACCCAGTACTTC
CASSYGGQGGETQYF
>TRBJ2-1|-|TRBV20-1|TRBD2
TGCAGTGCTCGGAGGACTAGCGGGGGATGGGGTGAGCAGTTCTTC
CSARRTSGGWGEQFF
>TRBJ2-5|many|TRBV29-1|TRBD2
TGCAGCGTTGAATTGGGGGGGTTGGAGACCCAGTACTTC
CSVELGGLETQYF
>TRBJ2-3|-|TRBV20-1|-
TGCAGTGCTCCTACCGGCACAAACCCAGATACGCAGTATTTT
CSAPTGTNPDTQYF
>TRBJ2-3|many|TRBV12-5|TRBD2
TGTGCTAGTGGTTTACCCCCCACACTAGCGGGGGGAATAGATACGCAGTATTTT
CASGLPPTLAGGIDTQYF
>TRBJ2-1|many|TRBV20-1|TRBD1
TGCAGTGCCCCCCCCCGGGACAGGCTATACAATGAGCAGTTCTTC
CSAPPRDRLYNEQFF
>TRBJ1-1|once|TRBV15|-
TGTGCCACCAGCAGAGATCTTGGGGGTGAAGCTTTCTTT
CATSRDLGGEAFF
>TRBJ2-1|few|TRBV10-3|-
TGTGCCATCAGTGAATCGGGCAATGAGCAGTTCTTC
CAISESGNEQFF
>TRBJ1-5|few|TRBV6-5|-
TGTGCCAGCAGTTACGGATTTGGGGCGCCCCAGCATTTT
CASSYGFGAPQHF
>TRBJ1-2|many|TRBV20-1|TRBD1
TGCAGTGCTCCCCAGGGGGCGCGTGGCTACACCTTC
CSAPQGARGYTF
>TRBJ2-3|-|TRBV5-6|TRBD2
TGTGCCAGCCGCCCCCTCTCGCTAGCGGGGGAACCCGCGGTAGATACGCAGTATTTT
CASRPLSLAGEPAVDTQYF
>TRBJ1-3|once|TRBV12-3/TRBV12-4|TRBD1
TGTGCCACAAACCTAAGGGGGCTCGGAAACACCATATATTTT
CATNLRGLGNTIYF
>TRBJ1-5|-|TRBV28|-
TGTGCCAGCAGTTTTCAGGGTGTAAATCAGCCCCAGCATTTT
CASSFQGVNQPQHF
>TRBJ1-2|-|TRBV30|-
TGTGCCTCGGTCGAGCTCCCGGGTGGCTACACCTTC
CASVELPGGYTF
>TRBJ2-7|few|TRBV4-3|TRBD1
TGCGCCAGCAGCCAAGAAGGGACAGTCATCCCCTACGAGCAGTACTTC
CASSQEGTVIPYEQYF